One TCR beta chain is described in this entry. As yet, its antigen is unknown. Autoimmune disease history or systemic immunosuppression disqualified patients. This entry belongs to a study of OX40 agonist ivuxolimab in advanced cancers. For the study at large: At roughly 83% male, the cohort had a mean age of approximately 60 years, ranging from roughly 20 to 80.

General study results and limits: Average numbers of expanded clones were greater in CD8+ T cells than in CD4+. At 0.1 to 3.0 mg/kg and by week 6, clonal expansion occurred in CD4+ and CD8+ blood T cells.

Generated by immunoSEQ multiplex PCR, the TCRdb table keeps only in-frame clones and is missing some. The data show tens of thousands of clones, roughly 94% seen once. The V segment lost 5 bases and the J segment 6 bases; nucleotides outside the gene matches: 6. Germline assignment: CDR1 SGHAT and CDR2 FQDESV (reference sequence). The CDR3 runs 15 residues. This TCR was sampled from an adult with an advanced solid tumor such as melanoma, head and neck, liver or kidney cancer. The chain has TRBV11-1 and TRBJ1-5, with 11 bases matching TRBD1. Sequenced here: CD4+ or CD8+ T cells sorted from blood, sampled in a trial of the OX40 agonist ivuxolimab. Written as DNA, the CDR3 is TGTGCCAGCAGCGAGGGACAGGGGGGTGGTCAGCCCCAGCATTTT. It specifies CASSEGQGGGQPQHF.